This T cell receptor beta chain came from a study of human T cells and chemical hapten exposure. Study observations and caveats: TCRs at a frequency above 1 in 1000 stayed unchanged with DPC sensitization. Patch test score was positively correlated with the counts of PT1 expanded TCRs.

TCRdb called the RACE reads again in MiXCR, with one record for every CDR3 protein. The sample holds tens of thousands of distinct CDR3 sequences; around a third are singletons and the top ten take about 9.6%. The V and J ends lost 0 bases and 3 bases respectively, with 12 bases between them. The germline gives CDR1 SGHAT, CDR2 FQNNGV. This CDR3 is 15 amino acids long. Concerning this clonotype: The antigen is not known.

Time point reported: patch test 1, 2 weeks after DPC sensitization. Treatment in this sample: therapeutic diphenylcyclopropenone sensitization with weekly scalp DPC. This clonotype was obtained from a man aged 35-49 years with alopecia areata. Some clones in this sample may be carry-over from other donors' samples. The sample here was whole blood, taken in connection with sensitization to the hapten diphenylcyclopropenone (DPC). J is TRBJ2-7 and V is TRBV11-2; D not certain. In DNA, the CDR3 is TGTGCCAGCAGCTTAGATTCCAAGTCGGGCTACGAGCAGTACTTC. It specifies CASSLDSKSGYEQYF.